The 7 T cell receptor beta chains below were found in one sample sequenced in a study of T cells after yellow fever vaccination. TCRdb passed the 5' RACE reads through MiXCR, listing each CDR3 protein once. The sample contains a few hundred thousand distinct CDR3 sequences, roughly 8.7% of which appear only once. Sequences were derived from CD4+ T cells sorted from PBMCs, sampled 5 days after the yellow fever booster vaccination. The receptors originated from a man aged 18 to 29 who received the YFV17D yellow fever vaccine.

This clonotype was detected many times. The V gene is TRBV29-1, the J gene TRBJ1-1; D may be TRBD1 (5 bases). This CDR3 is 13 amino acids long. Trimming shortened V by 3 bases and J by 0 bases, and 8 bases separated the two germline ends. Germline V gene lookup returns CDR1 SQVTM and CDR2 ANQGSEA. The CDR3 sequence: CSVDRAMNTEAFF. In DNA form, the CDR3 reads TGCAGCGTTGACAGGGCCATGAACACTGAAGCTTTCTTT.

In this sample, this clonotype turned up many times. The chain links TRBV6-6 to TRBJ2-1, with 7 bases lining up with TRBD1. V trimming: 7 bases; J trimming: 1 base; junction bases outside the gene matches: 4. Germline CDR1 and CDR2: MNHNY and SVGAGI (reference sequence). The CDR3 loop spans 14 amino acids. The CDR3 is CASIRDSSYNEQFF. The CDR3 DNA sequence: TGTGCCAGCATCAGGGACAGTTCCTACAATGAGCAGTTCTTC.

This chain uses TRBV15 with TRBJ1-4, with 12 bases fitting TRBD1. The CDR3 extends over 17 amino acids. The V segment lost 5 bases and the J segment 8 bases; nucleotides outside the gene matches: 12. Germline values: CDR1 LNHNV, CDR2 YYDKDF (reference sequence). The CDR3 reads CATSGRDRGRVEEKLFF. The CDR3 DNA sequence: TGTGCCACCAGCGGGCGGGACAGGGGGCGCGTAGAGGAAAAACTGTTTTTT.

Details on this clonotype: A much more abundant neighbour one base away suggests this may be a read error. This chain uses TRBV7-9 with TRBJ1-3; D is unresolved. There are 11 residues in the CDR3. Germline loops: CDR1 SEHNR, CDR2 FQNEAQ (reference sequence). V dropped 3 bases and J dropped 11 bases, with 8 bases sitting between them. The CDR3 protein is CASSFRSAIYF. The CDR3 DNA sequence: TGTGCCAGCAGCTTTAGGAGCGCCATATATTTT.

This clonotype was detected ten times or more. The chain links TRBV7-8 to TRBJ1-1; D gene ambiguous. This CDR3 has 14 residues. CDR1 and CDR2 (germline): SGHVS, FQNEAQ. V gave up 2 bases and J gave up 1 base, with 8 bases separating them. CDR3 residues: CASSLFSGNTEAFF. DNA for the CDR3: TGTGCCAGCAGCTTATTTAGTGGGAACACTGAAGCTTTCTTT.

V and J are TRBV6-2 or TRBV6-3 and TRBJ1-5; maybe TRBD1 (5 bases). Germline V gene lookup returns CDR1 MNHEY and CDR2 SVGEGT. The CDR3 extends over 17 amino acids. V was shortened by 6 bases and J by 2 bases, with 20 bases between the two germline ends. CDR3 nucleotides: TGTGCCAGCAGAGATTACCCCCAGGGCATGGGCAATCAGCCCCAGCATTTT. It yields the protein CASRDYPQGMGNQPQHF.

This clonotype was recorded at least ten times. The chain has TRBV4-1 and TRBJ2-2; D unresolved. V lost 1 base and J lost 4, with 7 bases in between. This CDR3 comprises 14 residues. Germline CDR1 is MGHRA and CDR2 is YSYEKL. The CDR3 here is CASSQGAATGELFF. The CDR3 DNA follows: TGCGCCAGCAGCCAAGGGGCCGCCACCGGGGAGCTGTTTTTT.